A selection of T cell receptor beta chains follows, all from one sample in a study of blood T cell repertoires in COVID-19. The method was immunoSEQ multiplex PCR; TCRdb's version includes in-frame clones alone and lacks a portion of them. Here the sample spans approximately 210,000 clones, about nine tenths being singletons. Specimen: peripheral blood. Receptors originate from a man in his 70s with acute or convalescent COVID-19. CDR3s include the opening cysteine and the closing phenylalanine or tryptophan. A D gene is named only where the DNA matches it firmly. Clone size is not always given. Where it is, it says once, few, many or a class for expanded clones.

TRBJ1-2 | TRBV24-1 | - | - | CATIGGSYGYTF | TGTGCCACTATCGGCGGATCCTATGGCTACACCTTC
TRBJ1-1 | TRBV3-1/TRBV3-2 | - | - | CASSQESGRRTEAFF | TGTGCCAGCAGCCAAGAGTCAGGCCGGCGCACTGAAGCTTTCTTT
TRBJ2-2 | TRBV10-3 | TRBD1 | - | CAISGDRSTGELFF | TGTGCCATCAGCGGGGACAGATCCACCGGGGAGCTGTTTTTT
TRBJ2-5 | TRBV5-1 | TRBD2 | - | CASSLGLAGGGETQYF | TGCGCCAGCAGCTTGGGACTAGCGGGAGGGGGAGAGACCCAGTACTTC
TRBJ2-2 | TRBV28 | - | - | CASSLLSGELFF | TGTGCCAGCAGTTTACTATCCGGGGAGCTGTTTTTT
TRBJ2-3 | TRBV14 | - | - | CASSQRTSTDTQYF | TGTGCCAGCAGCCAGAGGACTAGCACAGATACGCAGTATTTT
TRBJ2-1 | TRBV19 | - | once | CASSSLAAHEQFF | TGTGCCAGTAGTTCGCTAGCCGCCCATGAGCAGTTCTTC
TRBJ1-4 | TRBV4-1 | - | - | CASSQGAKLFF | TGCGCCAGCAGCCAGGGGGCAAAACTGTTTTTT
TRBJ2-2 | TRBV5-8 | TRBD1 | - | CASSSPGQPWNTGELFF | TGTGCCAGCAGCTCCCCGGGACAGCCTTGGAACACCGGGGAGCTGTTTTTT
TRBJ1-2 | TRBV3-1/TRBV3-2 | TRBD1 | - | CASSQDLRGRDYGYTF | TGTGCCAGCAGCCAAGATCTCAGGGGGCGGGACTATGGCTACACCTTC
TRBJ1-5 | TRBV6-2/TRBV6-3 | - | - | CASSPQGFGNQPQHF | TGTGCCAGCAGCCCACAGGGTTTTGGCAATCAGCCCCAGCATTTT
TRBJ2-2 | TRBV3-1/TRBV3-2 | TRBD2 | - | CASSQGAAGGTGELFF | TGTGCCAGCAGCCAAGGAGCAGCGGGAGGGACCGGGGAGCTGTTTTTT
TRBJ2-3 | TRBV27 | TRBD2 | - | CASSNSRTSGRYTQYF | TGTGCCAGCAGTAACTCACGGACTAGCGGGAGGTATACGCAGTATTTT
TRBJ2-5 | TRBV7-9 | TRBD1 | many | CASSPRGPETQYF | TGTGCCAGCAGTCCCAGGGGGCCAGAGACCCAGTACTTC
TRBJ1-6 | TRBV9 | - | - | CASTPNGGAGNSPLHF | TGTGCCAGCACCCCTAATGGGGGGGCGGGCAATTCACCCCTCCACTTT
TRBJ2-5 | TRBV7-9 | - | - | CASTLRRGQETQYF | TGTGCCAGCACTCTCCGGAGGGGTCAAGAGACCCAGTACTTC
TRBJ1-1 | TRBV30 | - | - | CAWSVRGGTEAFF | TGTGCCTGGAGTGTAAGGGGGGGCACTGAAGCTTTCTTT
TRBJ2-2 | TRBV5-4 | TRBD2 | - | CASSLGLAGVGANTGELFF | TGTGCCAGCAGCTTGGGACTAGCGGGAGTTGGGGCGAACACCGGGGAGCTGTTTTTT
TRBJ2-7 | TRBV5-6 | TRBD1 | - | CASSRQGSYEQYF | TGTGCCAGCAGTCGACAGGGCTCCTACGAGCAGTACTTC
TRBJ1-5 | TRBV28 | - | - | CASSLDTTNQPQHF | TGTGCCAGCAGTTTGGACACGACTAATCAGCCCCAGCATTTT